A selection of T cell receptor beta chains follows, all from one sample in a study of blood T cell repertoires in COVID-19. TCRdb's table, derived via immunoSEQ multiplex PCR, lists solely in-frame clones and lacks some. The sample includes around 97,000 clones, over 75% of them seen just once. The material sequenced was peripheral blood. The receptors stem from a human donor in a cohort sampled during active or convalescent COVID-19. Both conserved end residues are part of each CDR3. The order of the fields is V gene, clone size, J gene, D gene, CDR3 DNA, CDR3 protein. The D gene is left open where the match is weak. Clone sizes are given selectively: once, few, many, or a class where the clone is expanded.

v_call: TRBV24-1; clone_size: .; j_call: TRBJ1-5; d_call: TRBD1; cdr3_nt: TGTGCCACCAGTGAAACGACAGGGTTAGACCAGCCCCAGCATTTT; cdr3_aa: CATSETTGLDQPQHF
v_call: TRBV28; clone_size: .; j_call: TRBJ1-4; d_call: .; cdr3_nt: TGTGCCAGCAGTTTATTCGGTCCCAGGGGTGAAAAACTGTTTTTT; cdr3_aa: CASSLFGPRGEKLFF
v_call: TRBV24-1; clone_size: .; j_call: TRBJ1-6; d_call: TRBD1; cdr3_nt: TGTGCCACCAGTGGCGGGACAGGTTCACCCCTCCACTTT; cdr3_aa: CATSGGTGSPLHF
v_call: TRBV11-3; clone_size: few; j_call: TRBJ1-2; d_call: TRBD1; cdr3_nt: TGTGCCAGCAGCTCAGGACAGGGAGTCGGCTACACCTTC; cdr3_aa: CASSSGQGVGYTF
v_call: TRBV2; clone_size: .; j_call: TRBJ1-1; d_call: TRBD1; cdr3_nt: TGTGCCAGCATTATCGGACAGGGGATAGAAGCTTTCTTT; cdr3_aa: CASIIGQGIEAFF
v_call: TRBV7-3; clone_size: .; j_call: TRBJ1-6; d_call: .; cdr3_nt: TGTGCCAGCAGCCCCCAGGGGTTGAATTCACCCCTCCACTTT; cdr3_aa: CASSPQGLNSPLHF
v_call: TRBV29-1; clone_size: .; j_call: TRBJ2-3; d_call: .; cdr3_nt: TGCAGCGTTGGGGCAGGTGGAGGGATAGATACACAGTATTTT; cdr3_aa: CSVGAGGGIDTQYF
v_call: TRBV5-1; clone_size: .; j_call: TRBJ1-5; d_call: .; cdr3_nt: TGCGCCAGCAGCCCTGTCGGGGGGGATCAGCCCCAGCATTTT; cdr3_aa: CASSPVGGDQPQHF
v_call: TRBV18; clone_size: .; j_call: TRBJ2-7; d_call: .; cdr3_nt: TGTGCCAGCTCACTGAGCTCCTACGAGCAGTACTTC; cdr3_aa: CASSLSSYEQYF
v_call: TRBV5-8; clone_size: .; j_call: TRBJ2-7; d_call: .; cdr3_nt: TGTGCCAGCAGCAAAACAGGGTGGGAGGGCGAGCAGTACTTC; cdr3_aa: CASSKTGWEGEQYF
v_call: TRBV5-6; clone_size: .; j_call: TRBJ1-3; d_call: TRBD1; cdr3_nt: TGTGCCAGCAGCCCCGGGACAGGACGGGGAAACACCATATATTTT; cdr3_aa: CASSPGTGRGNTIYF
v_call: TRBV5-6; clone_size: .; j_call: TRBJ1-6; d_call: .; cdr3_nt: TGTGCCAGCAGCTTGGTAGGGGTCAATTCACCCCTCCACTTT; cdr3_aa: CASSLVGVNSPLHF
v_call: TRBV28; clone_size: .; j_call: TRBJ2-7; d_call: .; cdr3_nt: TGTGCCACCATTAATCGGGGATCCTACGAGCAGTACTTC; cdr3_aa: CATINRGSYEQYF
v_call: TRBV7-3; clone_size: once; j_call: TRBJ1-2; d_call: TRBD1; cdr3_nt: TGTGCCAGCAGCTCGACAGGGGGGTATGGCTACACCTTC; cdr3_aa: CASSSTGGYGYTF
v_call: TRBV10-3; clone_size: .; j_call: TRBJ1-5; d_call: TRBD1; cdr3_nt: TGTGCCATCAGCCCTGACAGGGGCGGCCAGCCCCAGCATTTT; cdr3_aa: CAISPDRGGQPQHF
v_call: TRBV2; clone_size: .; j_call: TRBJ2-2; d_call: .; cdr3_nt: TGTGCCAGCAGTGTACAGAGCACCGGGGAGCTGTTTTTT; cdr3_aa: CASSVQSTGELFF
v_call: TRBV19; clone_size: .; j_call: TRBJ1-4; d_call: TRBD1; cdr3_nt: TGTGCCAGTAGACCCGGGACAGGGGGCGATGAAAAACTGTTTTTT; cdr3_aa: CASRPGTGGDEKLFF
v_call: TRBV5-6; clone_size: .; j_call: TRBJ2-1; d_call: .; cdr3_nt: TGTGCCAGCAGCTCCCCCGTGCGGTATGAGCAGTTCTTC; cdr3_aa: CASSSPVRYEQFF
v_call: TRBV7-7; clone_size: .; j_call: TRBJ2-2; d_call: TRBD2; cdr3_nt: TGTGCCAGCAGCTTACTAGCGGGGGGGAGCACCGGGGAGCTGTTTTTT; cdr3_aa: CASSLLAGGSTGELFF
v_call: TRBV7-9; clone_size: once; j_call: TRBJ2-5; d_call: TRBD2; cdr3_nt: TGTGCCAGCAGCCAAAGCGGGGGTGGACAGACCCAGTACTTC; cdr3_aa: CASSQSGGGQTQYF
v_call: TRBV6-5; clone_size: once; j_call: TRBJ1-5; d_call: .; cdr3_nt: TGTGCCAGCACGGGGACTTCACGCAATCAGCCCCAGCATTTT; cdr3_aa: CASTGTSRNQPQHF
v_call: TRBV5-1; clone_size: .; j_call: TRBJ1-6; d_call: .; cdr3_nt: TGCGCCAGCAGCGCAAATGCAGGGGATTCACCCCTCCACTTT; cdr3_aa: CASSANAGDSPLHF
v_call: TRBV9; clone_size: .; j_call: TRBJ1-2; d_call: .; cdr3_nt: TGTGCCAGCAGCGTAGCAGGATATGGCTACACCTTC; cdr3_aa: CASSVAGYGYTF
v_call: TRBV7-2; clone_size: once; j_call: TRBJ2-7; d_call: .; cdr3_nt: TGTGCCAGCAGCGCAACTTCCTACGAGCAGTACTTC; cdr3_aa: CASSATSYEQYF
v_call: TRBV13; clone_size: .; j_call: TRBJ2-3; d_call: .; cdr3_nt: TGTGCCAGCAGCACCCGGGACTGGAGCACAGATACGCAGTATTTT; cdr3_aa: CASSTRDWSTDTQYF
v_call: TRBV5-1; clone_size: .; j_call: TRBJ2-2; d_call: .; cdr3_nt: TGCGCCAGCAGCTGGGGCAGCAATTCGAACACCGGGGAGCTGTTTTTT; cdr3_aa: CASSWGSNSNTGELFF